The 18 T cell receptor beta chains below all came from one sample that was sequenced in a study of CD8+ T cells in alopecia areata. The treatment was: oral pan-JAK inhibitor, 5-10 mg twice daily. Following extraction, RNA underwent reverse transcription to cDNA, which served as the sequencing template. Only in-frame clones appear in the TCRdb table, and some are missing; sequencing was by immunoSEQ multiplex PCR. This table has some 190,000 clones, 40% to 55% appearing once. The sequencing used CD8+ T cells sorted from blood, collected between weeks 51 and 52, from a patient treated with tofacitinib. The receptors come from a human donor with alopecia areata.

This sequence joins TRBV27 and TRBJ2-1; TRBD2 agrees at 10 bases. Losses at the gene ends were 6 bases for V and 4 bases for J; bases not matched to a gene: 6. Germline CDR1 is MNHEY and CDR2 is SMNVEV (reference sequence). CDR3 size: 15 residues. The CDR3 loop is CASSRLAGVYNEQFF. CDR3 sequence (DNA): TGTGCCAGCAGCCGCCTAGCGGGGGTTTACAATGAGCAGTTCTTC.

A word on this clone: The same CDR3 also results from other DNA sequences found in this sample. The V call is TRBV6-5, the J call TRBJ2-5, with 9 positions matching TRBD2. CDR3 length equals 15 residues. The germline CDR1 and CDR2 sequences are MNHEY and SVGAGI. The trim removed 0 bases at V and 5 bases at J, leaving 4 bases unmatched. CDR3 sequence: CASSYSPSGEETQYF. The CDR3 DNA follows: TGTGCCAGCAGTTACTCTCCTAGCGGGGAGGAGACCCAGTACTTC.

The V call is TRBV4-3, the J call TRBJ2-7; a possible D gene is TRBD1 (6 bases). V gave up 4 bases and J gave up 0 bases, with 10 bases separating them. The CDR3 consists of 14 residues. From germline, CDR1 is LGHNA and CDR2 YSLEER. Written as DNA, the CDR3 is TGCGCCAGCAGCCCCGGACAGTCCTCCTACGAGCAGTACTTC. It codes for CASSPGQSSYEQYF.

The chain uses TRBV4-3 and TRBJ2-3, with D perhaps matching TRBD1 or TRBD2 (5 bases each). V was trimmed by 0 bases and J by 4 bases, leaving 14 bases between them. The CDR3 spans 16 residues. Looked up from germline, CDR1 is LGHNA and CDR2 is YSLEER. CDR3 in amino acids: CASSQERAGSPDTQYF. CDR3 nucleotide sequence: TGCGCCAGCAGCCAAGAGAGGGCAGGGAGTCCAGATACGCAGTATTTT.

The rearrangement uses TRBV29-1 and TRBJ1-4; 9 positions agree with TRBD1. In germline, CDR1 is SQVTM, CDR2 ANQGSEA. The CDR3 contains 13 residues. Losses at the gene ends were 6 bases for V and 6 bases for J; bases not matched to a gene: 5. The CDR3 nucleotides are TGCAGCGTCCTGGACAGGGGAGATGAAAAACTGTTTTTT. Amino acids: CSVLDRGDEKLFF.

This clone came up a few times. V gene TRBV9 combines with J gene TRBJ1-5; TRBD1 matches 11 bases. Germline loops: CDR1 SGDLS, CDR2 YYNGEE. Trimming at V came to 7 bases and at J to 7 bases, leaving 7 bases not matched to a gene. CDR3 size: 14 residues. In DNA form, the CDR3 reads TGTGCCAGCGGCGCAGGGACAGGGGGACAGCCCCAGCATTTT. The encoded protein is CASGAGTGGQPQHF. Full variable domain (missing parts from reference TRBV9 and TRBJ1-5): DSGVTQTPKHLITATGQRVTLRCSPRSGDLSVYWYQQSLDQGLQFLIQYYNGEERAKGNILERFSAQQFPDLHSELNLSSLELGDSALYFCASGAGTGGQPQHFGDGTRLSIL.

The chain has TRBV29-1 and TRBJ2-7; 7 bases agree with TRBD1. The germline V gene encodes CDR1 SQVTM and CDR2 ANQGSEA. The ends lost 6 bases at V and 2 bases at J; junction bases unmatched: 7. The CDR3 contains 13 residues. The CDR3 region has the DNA TGCAGCGTCTCGGACAGGCGACCCTACGAGCAGTACTTC. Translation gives CSVSDRRPYEQYF.

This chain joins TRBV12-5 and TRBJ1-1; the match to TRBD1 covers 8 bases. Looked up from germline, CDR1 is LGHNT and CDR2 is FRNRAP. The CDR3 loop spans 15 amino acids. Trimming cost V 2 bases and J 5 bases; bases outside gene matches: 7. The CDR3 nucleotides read TGTGCTAGTGGTTTGAACAGGGGGTTCTTAACTGAAGCTTTCTTT. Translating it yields CASGLNRGFLTEAFF.

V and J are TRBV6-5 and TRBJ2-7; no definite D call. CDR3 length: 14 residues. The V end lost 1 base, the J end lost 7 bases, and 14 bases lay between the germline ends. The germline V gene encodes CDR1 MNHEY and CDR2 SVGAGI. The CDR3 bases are TGTGCCAGCAGTTACTTAGACGGTTTTCAGGAGCAGTACTTC. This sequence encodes CASSYLDGFQEQYF.

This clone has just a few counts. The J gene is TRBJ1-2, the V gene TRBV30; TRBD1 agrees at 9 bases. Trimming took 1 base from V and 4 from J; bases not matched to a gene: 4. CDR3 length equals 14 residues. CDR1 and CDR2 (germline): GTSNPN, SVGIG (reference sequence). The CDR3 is CAWSDRGRSYGYTF. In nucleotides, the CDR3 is TGTGCCTGGAGTGACAGGGGGCGCAGCTATGGCTACACCTTC.

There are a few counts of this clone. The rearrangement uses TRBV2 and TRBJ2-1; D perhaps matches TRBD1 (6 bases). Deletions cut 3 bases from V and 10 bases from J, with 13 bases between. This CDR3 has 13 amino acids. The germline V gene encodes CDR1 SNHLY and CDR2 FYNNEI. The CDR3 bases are TGTGCCAGCAGTGAGAGGACAGTAGGCGAGCAGTTCTTC. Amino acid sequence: CASSERTVGEQFF.

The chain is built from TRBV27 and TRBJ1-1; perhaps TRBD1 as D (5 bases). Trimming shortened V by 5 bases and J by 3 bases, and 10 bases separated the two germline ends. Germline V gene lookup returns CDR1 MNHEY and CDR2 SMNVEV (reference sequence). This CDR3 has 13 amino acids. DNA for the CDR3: TGTGCCAGCAGTCCAGACAGATACACTGAAGCTTTCTTT. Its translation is CASSPDRYTEAFF.

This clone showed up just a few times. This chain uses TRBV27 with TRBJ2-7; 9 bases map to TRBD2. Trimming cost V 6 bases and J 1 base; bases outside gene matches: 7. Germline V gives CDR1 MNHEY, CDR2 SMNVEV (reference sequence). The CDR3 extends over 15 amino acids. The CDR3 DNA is TGTGCCAGCAGCTTTAGCGGGGGATCGTCCTACGAGCAGTACTTC. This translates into CASSFSGGSSYEQYF.

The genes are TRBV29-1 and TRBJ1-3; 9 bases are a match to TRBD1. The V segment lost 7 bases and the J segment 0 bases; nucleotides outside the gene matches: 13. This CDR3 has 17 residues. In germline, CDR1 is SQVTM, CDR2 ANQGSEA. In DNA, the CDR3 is TGCAGCGCCGACTCCGGGACAGGGAAAGGCTCTGGAAACACCATATATTTT. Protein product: CSADSGTGKGSGNTIYF. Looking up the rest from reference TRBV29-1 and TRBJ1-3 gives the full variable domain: SAVISQKPSRDICQRGTSLTIQCQVDSQVTMMFWYRQQPGQSLTLIATANQGSEATYESGFVIDKFPISRPNLTFSTLTVSNMSPEDSSIYLCSADSGTGKGSGNTIYFGEGSWLTVV.

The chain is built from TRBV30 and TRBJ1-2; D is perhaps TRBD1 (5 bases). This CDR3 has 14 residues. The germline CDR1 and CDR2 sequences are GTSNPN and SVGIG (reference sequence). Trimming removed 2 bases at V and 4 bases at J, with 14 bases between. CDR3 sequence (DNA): TGTGCCTGGAGTCGAACGACAGAGGGCTATGGCTACACCTTC. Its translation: CAWSRTTEGYGYTF.

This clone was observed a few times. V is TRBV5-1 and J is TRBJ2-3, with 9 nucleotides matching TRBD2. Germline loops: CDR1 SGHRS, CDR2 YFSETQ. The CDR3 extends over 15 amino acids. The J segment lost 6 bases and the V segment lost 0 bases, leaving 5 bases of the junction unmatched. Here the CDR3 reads CASSLARGGLDTQYF. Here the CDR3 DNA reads TGCGCCAGCAGCTTGGCGCGGGGGGGCCTCGATACGCAGTATTTT.

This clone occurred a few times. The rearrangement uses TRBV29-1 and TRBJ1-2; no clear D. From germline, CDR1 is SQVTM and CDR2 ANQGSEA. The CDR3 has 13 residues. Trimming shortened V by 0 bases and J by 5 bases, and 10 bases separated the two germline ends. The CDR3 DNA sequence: TGCAGCGTTGAAGATCCGGGTCATTATGGCTACACCTTC. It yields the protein CSVEDPGHYGYTF.

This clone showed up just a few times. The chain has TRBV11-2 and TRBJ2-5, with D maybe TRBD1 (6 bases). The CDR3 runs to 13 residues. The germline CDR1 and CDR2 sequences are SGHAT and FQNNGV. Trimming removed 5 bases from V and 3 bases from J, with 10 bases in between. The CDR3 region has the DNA TGTGCCAGCAGCCGGGACACCGAAGAGACCCAGTACTTC. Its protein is CASSRDTEETQYF.